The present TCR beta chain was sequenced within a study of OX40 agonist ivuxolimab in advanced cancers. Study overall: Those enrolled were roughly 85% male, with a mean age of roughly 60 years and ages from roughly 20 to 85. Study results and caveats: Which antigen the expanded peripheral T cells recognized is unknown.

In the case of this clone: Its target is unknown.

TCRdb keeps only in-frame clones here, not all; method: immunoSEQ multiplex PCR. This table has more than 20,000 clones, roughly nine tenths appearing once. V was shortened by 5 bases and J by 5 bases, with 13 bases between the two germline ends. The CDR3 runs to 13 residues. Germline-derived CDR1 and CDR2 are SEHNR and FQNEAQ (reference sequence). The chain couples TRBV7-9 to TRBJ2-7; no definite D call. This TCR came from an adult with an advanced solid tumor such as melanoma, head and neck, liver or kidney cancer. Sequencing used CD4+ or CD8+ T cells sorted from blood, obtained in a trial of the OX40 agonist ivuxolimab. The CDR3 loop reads CASSQAYQDEQYF. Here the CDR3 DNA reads TGTGCCAGCAGCCAGGCCTATCAGGACGAGCAGTACTTC. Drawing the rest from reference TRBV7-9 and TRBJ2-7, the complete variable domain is DTGVSQNPRHKITKRGQNVTFRCDPISEHNRLYWYRQTLGQGPEFLTYFQNEAQLEKSRLLSDRFSAERPKGSFSTLEIQRTEQGDSAMYLCASSQAYQDEQYFGPGTRLTVT.